This T cell receptor (beta chain) was found in a study of cytomegalovirus exposure and HLA in healthy donors. The PCR had 60 Vbeta and 13 Jbeta primers. Clones were sequenced by immunoSEQ multiplex PCR, and TCRdb holds only the in-frame ones, with some missing. The table includes around 180,000 clones, 75% to 85% detected once. Of note for this clone: Its antigen is undetermined.

Germline CDR1 reads SGHAT; CDR2 reads FQNNGV. The CDR3 has 18 amino acids. V was clipped by 3 bases and J by 2 bases; unmatched bases: 10. Study results and limitations: According to the study, roughly 180 TCR beta chains were cytomegalovirus-associated. Apart from CMV serostatus, no immune exposure information was available.

Sequenced input: PBMCs. The origin of this receptor is a girl aged 2 to 9 in good health and CMV-seropositive. The V and J genes are TRBV11-2 and TRBJ2-6; 7 positions match TRBD2. DNA for the CDR3: TGTGCCAGCAGCTTTTTTGCCAGCGGGAACCCTGGGGCCAACGTCCTGACTTTC. It specifies CASSFFASGNPGANVLTF. Filled out from reference TRBV11-2 and TRBJ2-6, the complete variable domain reads EAGVAQSPRYKIIEKRQSVAFWCNPISGHATLYWYQQILGQGPKLLIQFQNNGVVDDSQLPKDRFSAERLKGVDSTLKIQPAKLEDSAVYLCASSFFASGNPGANVLTFGAGSRLTVL.